Here is one T cell receptor beta chain with its context. Its antigen is currently unknown. This sample stems from a study of blood T cells in healthy people across ages. Whole-study results and caveats: Both higher diversity and more naive CD4+ cells marked long-lived donors when set against aged donors.

In terms of origin and age, donors were healthy Caucasian individuals from Russia aged roughly 6 to 90. The ends were cut back, 6 bases at V and 2 bases at J, with 12 bases in the middle. Germline V gene lookup returns CDR1 MNHEY and CDR2 SMNVEV (reference sequence). CDR3 length: 14 amino acids. Primed by a sample-barcoded 5' primer and a J-beta primer mix, a second PCR proceeded for about 6 to 11 cycles. TCRdb processed the 5' RACE reads anew with MiXCR; each CDR3 protein has one entry. The table shows roughly 730,000 distinct CDR3 sequences, with 56% occurring only once. Material: blood. This clonotype was sampled from a man aged 40-49 years in good health. The J gene is TRBJ2-3, the V gene TRBV27; D remains unclear. The CDR3 DNA sequence: TGTGCCAGCAGCGATTGGACCAACACAGATACGCAGTATTTT. Translation gives CASSDWTNTDTQYF.